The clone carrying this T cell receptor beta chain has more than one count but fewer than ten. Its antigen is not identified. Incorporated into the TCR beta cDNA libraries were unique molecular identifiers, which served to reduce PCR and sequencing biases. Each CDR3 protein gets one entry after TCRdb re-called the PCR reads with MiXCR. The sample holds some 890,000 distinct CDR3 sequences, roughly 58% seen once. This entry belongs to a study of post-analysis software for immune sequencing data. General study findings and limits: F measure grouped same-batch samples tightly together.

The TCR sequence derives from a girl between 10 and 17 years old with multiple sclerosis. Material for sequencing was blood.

CDR3 nucleotide sequence: TGCGCCAGCAGCTTTGGACTAGCGGGGGACACAGATACGCAGTATTTT. Translating it yields CASSFGLAGDTDTQYF. The chain employs TRBV5-1 and TRBJ2-3; 13 positions match TRBD2. CDR1 is SGHRS, CDR2 YFSETQ, per germline. CDR3 length: 16 amino acids. Trimming took 2 bases from V and 2 from J; bases not matched to a gene: 2.